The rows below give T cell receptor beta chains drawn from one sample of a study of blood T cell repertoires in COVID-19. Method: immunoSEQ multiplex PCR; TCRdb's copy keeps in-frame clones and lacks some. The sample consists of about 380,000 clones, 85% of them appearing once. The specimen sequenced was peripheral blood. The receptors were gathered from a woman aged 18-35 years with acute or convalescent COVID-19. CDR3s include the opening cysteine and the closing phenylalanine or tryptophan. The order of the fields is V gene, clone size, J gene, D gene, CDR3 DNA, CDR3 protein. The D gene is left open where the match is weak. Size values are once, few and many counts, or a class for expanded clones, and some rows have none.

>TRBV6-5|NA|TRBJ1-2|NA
TGTGCCAGCAGTCAGGGATCCCCCTATGGCTACACCTTC
CASSQGSPYGYTF
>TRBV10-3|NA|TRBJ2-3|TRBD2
TGTGCCATCAGTAACCCGGGGGGGACAGATACGCAGTATTTT
CAISNPGGTDTQYF
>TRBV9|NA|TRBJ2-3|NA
TGTGCCAGCAGCGTAGTGGAGGGACTTACTAGCACAGATACGCAGTATTTT
CASSVVEGLTSTDTQYF
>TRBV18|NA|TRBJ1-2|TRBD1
TGTGCCAGCTCCCAGCGGGACAGGGCTGACTATGGCTACACCTTC
CASSQRDRADYGYTF
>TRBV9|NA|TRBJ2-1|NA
TGTGCCAGCAGCCCCCTAGGGGGGGGAGCCTACAATGAGCAGTTCTTC
CASSPLGGGAYNEQFF
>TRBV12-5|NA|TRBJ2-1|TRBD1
TGTGCTACTAACCTGGGGACAGGGGGTTACAATGAGCAGTTCTTC
CATNLGTGGYNEQFF
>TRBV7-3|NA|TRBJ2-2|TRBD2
TGTGCCAGCGGCCGACTAGCGGGAGTTACCGGGGAGCTGTTTTTT
CASGRLAGVTGELFF
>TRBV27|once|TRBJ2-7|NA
TGTGCCAGCAGTTTATTACAGGGAATGCGCGAGCAGTACTTC
CASSLLQGMREQYF
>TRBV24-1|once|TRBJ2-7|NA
TGTGCCACCGAGGGATCTACCTACGAGCAGTACTTC
CATEGSTYEQYF
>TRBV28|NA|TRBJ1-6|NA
TGTGCCAGCAGCCGTGATAACTATTCACCCCTCCACTTT
CASSRDNYSPLHF
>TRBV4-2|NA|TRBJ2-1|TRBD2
TGTGCCAGCAGCCATGTTACCGGGACTAGCGGGGGTGAGCAGTTCTTC
CASSHVTGTSGGEQFF
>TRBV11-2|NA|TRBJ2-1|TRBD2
TGTGCCAGCAGCTTAGTAGCCCTAGCGGGAGTCAAAAATGAGCAGTTCTTC
CASSLVALAGVKNEQFF
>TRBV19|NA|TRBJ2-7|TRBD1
TGTGCCAAGCCGGGACAGGGGAAGAACGAGCAGTACTTC
CAKPGQGKNEQYF
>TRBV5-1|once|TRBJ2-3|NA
TGCGCCAGCAGCTCGGCAGGGGGCACAGATACGCAGTATTTT
CASSSAGGTDTQYF
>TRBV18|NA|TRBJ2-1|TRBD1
TGTGCCAGCTCCGGGACAGGGGGCGATGAGCAGTTCTTC
CASSGTGGDEQFF
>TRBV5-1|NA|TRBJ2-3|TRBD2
TGCGCCAGCAGCGGGAGACTAGCGGGGTACACAGATACGCAGTATTTT
CASSGRLAGYTDTQYF
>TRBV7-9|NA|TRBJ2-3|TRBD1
TGTGCCAGCGGGACAGCGATCCCAGATTCTAGCACAGATACGCAGTATTTT
CASGTAIPDSSTDTQYF
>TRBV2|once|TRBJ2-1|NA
TGTGCCAGCAGTGACAACCCCGGTTCGAATGAGCAGTTCTTC
CASSDNPGSNEQFF
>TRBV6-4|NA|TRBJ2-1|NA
TGTGCCAGCAGTGCGGGTAGTCTCTCCTACAATGAGCAGTTCTTC
CASSAGSLSYNEQFF
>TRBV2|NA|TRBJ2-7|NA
TGTGCCAGTCCTTCAATGCAGGGGTCCTACGAGCAGTACTTC
CASPSMQGSYEQYF
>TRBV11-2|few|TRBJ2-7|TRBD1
TGTGCCAGCAGCGCAGGGGGCGGCGAGCAGTACTTC
CASSAGGGEQYF
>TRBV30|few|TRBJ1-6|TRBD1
TGTGCCTGGAGTTCTACAGGGGGTAAGGGTTCACCCCTCCACTTT
CAWSSTGGKGSPLHF
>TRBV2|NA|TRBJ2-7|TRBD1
TGTGCCAGCAGTGAGGGACAGCTTACAGAGCAGTACTTC
CASSEGQLTEQYF
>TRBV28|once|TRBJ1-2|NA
TGTGCCAGCAGAACAGGGTTCTATGGCTACACCTTC
CASRTGFYGYTF